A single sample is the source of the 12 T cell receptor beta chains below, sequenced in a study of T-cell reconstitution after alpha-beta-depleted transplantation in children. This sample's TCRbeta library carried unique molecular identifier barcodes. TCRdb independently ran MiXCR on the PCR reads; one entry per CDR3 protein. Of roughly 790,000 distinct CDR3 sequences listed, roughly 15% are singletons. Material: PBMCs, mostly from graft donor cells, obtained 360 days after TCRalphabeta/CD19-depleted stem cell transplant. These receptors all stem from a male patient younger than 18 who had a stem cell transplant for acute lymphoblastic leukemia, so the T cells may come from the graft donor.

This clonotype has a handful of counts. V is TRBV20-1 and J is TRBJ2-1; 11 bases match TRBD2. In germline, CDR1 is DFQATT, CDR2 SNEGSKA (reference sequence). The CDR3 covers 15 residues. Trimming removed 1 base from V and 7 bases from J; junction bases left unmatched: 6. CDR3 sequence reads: CSARVPGTSGNEQFF. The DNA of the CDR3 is TGCAGTGCTAGAGTCCCCGGGACTAGCGGTAATGAGCAGTTCTTC.

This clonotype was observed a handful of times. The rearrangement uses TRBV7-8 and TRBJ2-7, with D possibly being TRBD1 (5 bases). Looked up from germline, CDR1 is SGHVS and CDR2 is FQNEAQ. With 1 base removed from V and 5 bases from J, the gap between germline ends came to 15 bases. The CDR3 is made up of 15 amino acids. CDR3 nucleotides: TGTGCCAGCAGCTTAGGAGGCAGGGATAGGCACGAGCAGTACTTC. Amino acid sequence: CASSLGGRDRHEQYF.

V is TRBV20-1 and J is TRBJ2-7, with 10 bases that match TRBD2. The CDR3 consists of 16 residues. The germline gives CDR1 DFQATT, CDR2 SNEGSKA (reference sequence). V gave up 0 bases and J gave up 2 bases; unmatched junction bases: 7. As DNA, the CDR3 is TGCAGTGCTAGAGAATCGGGGAGCGGGAGGGCCTACGAGCAGTACTTC. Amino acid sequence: CSARESGSGRAYEQYF.

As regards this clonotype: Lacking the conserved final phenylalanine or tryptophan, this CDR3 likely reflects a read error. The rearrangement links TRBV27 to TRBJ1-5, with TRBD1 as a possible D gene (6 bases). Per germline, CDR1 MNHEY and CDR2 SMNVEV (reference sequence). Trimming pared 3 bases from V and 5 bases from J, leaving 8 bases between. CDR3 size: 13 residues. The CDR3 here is CASSFQGHQPQHL. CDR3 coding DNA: TGTGCCAGCAGTTTCCAGGGGCATCAGCCCCAGCATTTG.

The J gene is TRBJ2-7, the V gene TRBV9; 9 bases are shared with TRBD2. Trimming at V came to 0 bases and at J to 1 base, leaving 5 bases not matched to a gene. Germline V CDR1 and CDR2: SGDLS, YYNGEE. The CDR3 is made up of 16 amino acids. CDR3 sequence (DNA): TGTGCCAGCAGCGTAGCTAGGCTAGCGGGGTCCTACGAGCAGTACTTC. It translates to CASSVARLAGSYEQYF.

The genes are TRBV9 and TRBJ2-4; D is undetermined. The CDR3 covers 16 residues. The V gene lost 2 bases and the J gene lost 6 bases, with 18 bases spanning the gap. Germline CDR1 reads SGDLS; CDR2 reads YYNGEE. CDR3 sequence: CASSVSPGHRRNIQYF. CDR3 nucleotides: TGTGCCAGCAGCGTCTCCCCGGGCCACCGGAGAAACATTCAGTACTTC. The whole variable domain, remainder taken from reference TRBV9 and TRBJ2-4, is DSGVTQTPKHLITATGQRVTLRCSPRSGDLSVYWYQQSLDQGLQFLIQYYNGEERAKGNILERFSAQQFPDLHSELNLSSLELGDSALYFCASSVSPGHRRNIQYFGAGTRLSVL.

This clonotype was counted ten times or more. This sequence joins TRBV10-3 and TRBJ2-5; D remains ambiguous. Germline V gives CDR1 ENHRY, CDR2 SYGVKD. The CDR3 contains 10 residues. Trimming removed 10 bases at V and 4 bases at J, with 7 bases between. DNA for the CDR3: TGTGCCACGCGGACAGAGACCCAGTACTTC. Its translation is CATRTETQYF.

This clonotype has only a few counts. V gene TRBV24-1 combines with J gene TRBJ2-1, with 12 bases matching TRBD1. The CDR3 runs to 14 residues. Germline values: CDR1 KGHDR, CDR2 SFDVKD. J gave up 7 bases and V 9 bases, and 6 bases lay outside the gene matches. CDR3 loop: CATGTGGAGNEQFF. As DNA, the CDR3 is TGTGCCACCGGGACAGGGGGCGCGGGAAATGAGCAGTTCTTC.

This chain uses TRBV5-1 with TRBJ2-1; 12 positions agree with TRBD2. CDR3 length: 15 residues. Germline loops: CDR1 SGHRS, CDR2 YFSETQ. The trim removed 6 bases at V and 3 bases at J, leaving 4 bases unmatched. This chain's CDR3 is CASIQTSGSYNEQFF. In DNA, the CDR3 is TGCGCCAGCATCCAGACTAGCGGGAGCTACAATGAGCAGTTCTTC.

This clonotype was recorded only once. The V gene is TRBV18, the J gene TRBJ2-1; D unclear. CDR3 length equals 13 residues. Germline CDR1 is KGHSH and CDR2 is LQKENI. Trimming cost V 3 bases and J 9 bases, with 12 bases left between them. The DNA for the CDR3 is TGTGCCAGCTCACCCCTCGAGAAGGGTGAGCAGTTCTTC. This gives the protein CASSPLEKGEQFF.

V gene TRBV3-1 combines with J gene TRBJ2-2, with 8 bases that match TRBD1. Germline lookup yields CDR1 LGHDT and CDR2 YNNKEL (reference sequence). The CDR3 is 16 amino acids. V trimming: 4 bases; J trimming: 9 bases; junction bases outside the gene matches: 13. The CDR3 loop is CASSRDRFVLVRELFF. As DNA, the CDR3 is TGTGCCAGCAGCCGGGACAGGTTCGTTTTGGTCCGGGAGCTGTTTTTT. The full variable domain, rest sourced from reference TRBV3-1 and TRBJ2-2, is DTAVSQTPKYLVTQMGNDKSIKCEQNLGHDTMYWYKQDSKKFLKIMFSYNNKELIINETVPNRFSPKSPDKAHLNLHINSLELGDSAVYFCASSRDRFVLVRELFFGEGSRLTVL.

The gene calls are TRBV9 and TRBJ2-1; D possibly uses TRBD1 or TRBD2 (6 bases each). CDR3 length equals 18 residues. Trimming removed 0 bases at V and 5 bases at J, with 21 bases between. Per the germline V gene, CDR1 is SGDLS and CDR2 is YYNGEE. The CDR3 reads CASSVGGGREGIHNEQFF. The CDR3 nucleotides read TGTGCCAGCAGCGTAGGAGGGGGGCGGGAAGGGATCCACAATGAGCAGTTCTTC.